What follows are 20 T cell receptor beta chains derived from one specimen sequenced in a study of siplizumab effects on memory and regulatory T cells. Method: immunoSEQ multiplex PCR; TCRdb's copy keeps in-frame clones and lacks some. The profile covers over 100,000 clones, with roughly 93% appearing a single time and 0.6% to 0.7% taken by the ten largest. Sequenced: Tregs sorted from blood. The receptors derive from a human donor in good health.

This sequence joins TRBV6-1 and TRBJ1-2, with TRBD1 as a possible D gene (5 bases). V was pared by 3 bases and J by 2 bases, with 13 bases between. In germline, CDR1 is MNHNS, CDR2 SASEGT. The CDR3 has 15 amino acids. The CDR3 reads CASSEGLLPNYGYTF. CDR3 nucleotide sequence: TGTGCCAGCAGTGAGGGGCTTCTCCCGAACTATGGCTACACCTTC.

This chain joins TRBV9 and TRBJ1-2; 10 bases fit TRBD1. In germline, CDR1 is SGDLS, CDR2 YYNGEE. The junction had 10 bases not matched to a gene; V was cut back by 1 base and J by 7 bases. The CDR3 is 16 residues long. CDR3 DNA sequence: TGTGCCAGCAGCGTATACGGGACAGGGGACGCGGGTGGCTACACCTTC. It encodes CASSVYGTGDAGGYTF.

V is TRBV7-8 and J is TRBJ1-1; no definite D call. CDR3 size: 15 residues. Deletions cut 5 bases from V and 0 bases from J, with 13 bases between. Germline V CDR1 and CDR2: SGHVS, FQNEAQ. The CDR3 sequence: CASSHKLPVNTEAFF. The CDR3 DNA is TGTGCCAGCAGCCACAAGCTCCCGGTGAACACTGAAGCTTTCTTT.

This clone was counted a few times. This sequence joins TRBV7-3 and TRBJ1-1; D remains unclear. With 5 bases removed from V and 1 base from J, the gap between germline ends came to 8 bases. Germline V gives CDR1 SGHTA, CDR2 FQGTGA. The CDR3 consists of 13 residues. This CDR3 is CASSAGRNTEAFF. CDR3 sequence (DNA): TGTGCCAGCAGCGCAGGCAGGAACACTGAAGCTTTCTTT.

The gene calls are TRBV6-1 and TRBJ1-5; 7 bases fit TRBD1. Germline V gene sequence: CDR1 MNHNS, CDR2 SASEGT. The V gene end was trimmed by 4 bases and the J gene end by 6 bases; junction bases not matched to a gene: 9. CDR3 length: 15 residues. In nucleotides, the CDR3 is TGTGCCAGCAGTGTAGACAGGGTAGGCGGTCAGCCCCAGCATTTT. Translation: CASSVDRVGGQPQHF.

Remarks on this clone: The junction departs from germline at one end; a sequencing error may be responsible. This chain links TRBV7-7 with TRBJ1-4, with D possibly being TRBD1 (5 bases). CDR3 length equals 15 residues. Germline lookup yields CDR1 SSHAT and CDR2 FNYEAQ (reference sequence). The CDR3 bases are TGTGCTAGCAGCTTAGGCGCTGGGGCAGGCGAAAAACTGTTTTTT. Translated: CASSLGAGAGEKLFF.

The genes are TRBV30 and TRBJ1-5; maybe TRBD1 (5 bases). CDR3 size: 15 residues. The V gene's germline CDR1 is GTSNPN and CDR2 SVGIG (reference sequence). V was trimmed by 1 base and J by 3 bases, leaving 13 bases between them. Here the CDR3 DNA reads TGTGCCTGGAGTGGGTGGGGACTCTCCAATCAGCCCCAGCATTTT. Translating it yields CAWSGWGLSNQPQHF.

The chain joins TRBV14 to TRBJ1-5; D not certain. Germline-derived CDR1 and CDR2 are SGHDN and FVKESK. V lost 4 bases and J lost 7, with 11 bases in between. The CDR3 runs to 13 residues. Here the CDR3 reads CASSLAGKQPQHF. The CDR3 nucleotides read TGTGCCAGCAGCCTCGCGGGGAAGCAGCCCCAGCATTTT.

The V call is TRBV5-4, the J call TRBJ2-7; 8 nucleotides agree with TRBD2. The germline gives CDR1 SGHNT, CDR2 YYREEE (reference sequence). The CDR3 has 15 amino acids. V dropped 0 bases and J dropped 2; count of bases not matched to a gene: 4. The CDR3 nucleotides read TGTGCCAGCAGCTTGGGGGCGGGAGGTACCTACGAGCAGTACTTC. Amino acid sequence: CASSLGAGGTYEQYF.

The chain employs TRBV27 and TRBJ1-5; D is unresolved. The ends were cut back, 10 bases at V and 6 bases at J, with 10 bases in the middle. Germline CDR1 and CDR2: MNHEY and SMNVEV (reference sequence). CDR3 length: 11 residues. The DNA for the CDR3 is TGTGCCACCGGACCGGTTCAGCCCCAGCATTTT. Protein sequence: CATGPVQPQHF.

The chain uses TRBV27 and TRBJ2-7; D might be TRBD2 (7 bases). Trimming left V 8 bases short and J 2 bases short, with 19 bases between. From germline, CDR1 is MNHEY and CDR2 SMNVEV (reference sequence). The CDR3 is made up of 15 amino acids. Written as DNA, the CDR3 is TGTGCCAGCCCCCACCCGGGCGGGGGCCCCTACGAGCAGTACTTC. Protein product: CASPHPGGGPYEQYF.

In its sample, this clone was seen once. The chain recombines TRBV12-5 with TRBJ2-3; D not resolved. CDR3 length: 12 residues. V dropped 6 bases and J dropped 4 bases, with 8 bases sitting between them. Per the germline V gene, CDR1 is LGHNT and CDR2 is FRNRAP. CDR3 nucleotide sequence: TGTGCTAGTGGGACTCGGGCAGATACGCAGTATTTT. This gives the protein CASGTRADTQYF.

V gene TRBV6-5 combines with J gene TRBJ2-7; D could derive from TRBD1 or TRBD2 (5 bases each). Germline V gene lookup returns CDR1 MNHEY and CDR2 SVGAGI. Trimming shortened V by 5 bases and J by 6 bases, and 17 bases separated the two germline ends. The CDR3 has 14 residues. DNA for the CDR3: TGTGCCAGCAGTAGATCGGGGCGACGGGGCGAGCAGTACTTC. Translating gives CASSRSGRRGEQYF.

The CDR3 bases are TGCGCCAGCAGCCAAGAATCCTCGATGAACACTGAAGCTTTCTTT. Translation: CASSQESSMNTEAFF. The genes are TRBV4-3 and TRBJ1-1; the D is unclear. The CDR3 runs 15 residues. V lost 0 bases to trimming and J lost 0 bases, with 8 bases between them. Germline assignment: CDR1 LGHNA and CDR2 YSLEER.

The chain is built from TRBV15 and TRBJ2-5, with D perhaps matching TRBD2 (5 bases). The CDR3 covers 12 residues. V was cut by 3 bases and J by 4 bases, with 6 bases left in between. CDR1 is LNHNV, CDR2 YYDKDF, per germline (reference sequence). This CDR3 reads CATSSEGETQYF. The CDR3 nucleotides read TGTGCCACCAGCAGCGAGGGAGAGACCCAGTACTTC.

The chain links TRBV6-6 to TRBJ2-7; 10 bases fit TRBD1. The CDR3 runs 15 residues. Trimming took 5 bases from V and 4 from J; bases not matched to a gene: 8. Germline V gene data show CDR1 as MNHNY and CDR2 as SVGAGI (reference sequence). The CDR3 bases are TGTGCCAGCAGTCCAGGGACAGGGGTTCGTTACGAGCAGTACTTC. Its protein is CASSPGTGVRYEQYF.

The chain carries TRBV11-3 and TRBJ2-7; 7 nucleotides align to TRBD1. V trimming: 4 bases; J trimming: 0 bases; junction bases outside the gene matches: 3. Germline CDR1 reads SGHNT; CDR2 reads YENEEA. The CDR3 covers 14 residues. The CDR3 sequence: CASSSRDSSYEQYF. CDR3 nucleotide sequence: TGTGCCAGCAGCTCCCGGGACAGCTCCTACGAGCAGTACTTC.

CDR3 nucleotides: TGTGCCAGTAGTATAGGACTTATCTCCTACGAGCAGTACTTC. Amino acids: CASSIGLISYEQYF. This chain uses TRBV19 with TRBJ2-7; D gene unclear. CDR3 length equals 14 residues. Trimming took off 1 base at V and 0 bases at J, with 7 bases between the two ends. CDR1 LNHDA and CDR2 SQIVND come from the germline V gene (reference sequence).

This clone was observed once. The chain joins TRBV7-3 to TRBJ2-2; 7 bases are shared with TRBD1. Germline CDR1 SGHTA, CDR2 FQGTGA. CDR3 length: 17 amino acids. With 2 bases clipped from V and 4 bases from J, the junction kept 10 bases outside the gene matches. The CDR3: CASSLQPSNRGTGELFF. Written as DNA, the CDR3 is TGTGCCAGCAGCTTACAACCCTCAAACAGGGGCACCGGGGAGCTGTTTTTT.

The chain employs TRBV4-3 and TRBJ2-6; no clear D. Trimming pared 0 bases from V and 0 bases from J, leaving 6 bases between. In germline, CDR1 is LGHNA, CDR2 YSLEER. This CDR3 contains 16 residues. CDR3 sequence: CASSQDWRSGANVLTF. Here the CDR3 DNA reads TGCGCCAGCAGCCAAGATTGGCGCTCTGGGGCCAACGTCCTGACTTTC.